The 2 T cell receptor beta chains in this list originate from one sample, sequenced in a study of blood T cell repertoires in COVID-19. This table comes from immunoSEQ multiplex PCR, and its TCRdb copy is limited to in-frame clones, with some not included. The repertoire has approximately 14,000 clones, roughly 80% of them found once; the top ten carry roughly 28%. Sequencing was performed on peripheral blood. Receptors originate from a human donor in a cohort sampled during active COVID-19.

The rearrangement links TRBV29-1 to TRBJ2-7, with D possibly being TRBD2 (7 bases). The V end lost 4 bases, the J end lost 7 bases, and 17 bases lay between the germline ends. CDR1 and CDR2 from the germline V gene are SQVTM and ANQGSEA. The length of the CDR3 is 13 residues. The CDR3, as DNA: TGCAGCGTTGGCGAGGGGGGGATGCGGGAGCAGTACTTC. As protein: CSVGEGGMREQYF.

V gene TRBV7-3 combines with J gene TRBJ2-3, with D unclear. Trimming pared 1 base from V and 8 bases from J, leaving 10 bases between. CDR1 is SGHTA and CDR2 is FQGTGA in the germline V gene. The CDR3 consists of 13 residues. This CDR3 is CASSLNQRVTQYF. The CDR3 coding sequence is TGTGCCAGCAGCTTAAACCAACGGGTTACGCAGTATTTT.